The 27 T cell receptor beta chains given below trace back to one sample, sequenced in a study of lymphopenia after photon versus proton radiotherapy. Using immunoSEQ multiplex PCR, the repertoire was profiled, and TCRdb retains in-frame clones only, with some absent. Found here are about 40,000 clones, around 86% of them singletons; the top ten hold around 25%. Source: peripheral blood, taken from a patient treated with proton-based radiotherapy. The receptor source for this set is a woman in her 70s with pancreatic cancer.

The chain links TRBV7-8 to TRBJ2-1, with D hard to call. The CDR3 runs to 11 residues. The germline V gene encodes CDR1 SGHVS and CDR2 FQNEAQ. V was clipped by 5 bases and J by 10 bases, with 9 bases between them. This CDR3 is CASSPSREQFF. CDR3 nucleotide sequence: TGTGCCAGCAGCCCCAGTCGCGAGCAGTTCTTC.

This clone was counted once. The chain carries TRBV28 and TRBJ2-7, with TRBD2 matching over 7 bases. CDR3 length: 14 amino acids. Trimming cost V 8 bases and J 9 bases; bases outside gene matches: 16. Germline values: CDR1 MDHEN, CDR2 SYDVKM. The CDR3 region is CASRNGLDHTRQYF. CDR3 nucleotide sequence: TGTGCCAGCCGCAACGGACTAGATCACACTAGGCAGTACTTC. The variable domain in full, completed from reference TRBV28 and TRBJ2-7, reads DVKVTQSSRYLVKRTGEKVFLECVQDMDHENMFWYRQDPGLGLRLIYFSYDVKMKEKGDIPEGYSVSREKKERFSLILESASTNQTSMYLCASRNGLDHTRQYFGPGTRLTVT.

The rearrangement uses TRBV28 and TRBJ2-3; D is possibly TRBD2 (5 bases). Looked up from germline, CDR1 is MDHEN and CDR2 is SYDVKM. This CDR3 has 17 residues. V lost 3 bases and J lost 1, with 17 bases in between. As DNA, the CDR3 is TGTGCCAGCAGTTTGAGGGCTGCACAACATGGCACAGATACGCAGTATTTT. Translating gives CASSLRAAQHGTDTQYF.

V usage is TRBV28 and J usage is TRBJ1-5; tentatively, D is TRBD1 (5 bases). Germline values: CDR1 MDHEN, CDR2 SYDVKM. The V end was cut by 5 bases, the J end by 3 bases, with 11 bases between. The CDR3 covers 14 residues. CDR3 in DNA: TGTGCCAGCAGTCTCCTAGGGGACAATCAGCCCCAGCATTTT. Residues: CASSLLGDNQPQHF. The whole variable domain, filled in from reference TRBV28 and TRBJ1-5, reads DVKVTQSSRYLVKRTGEKVFLECVQDMDHENMFWYRQDPGLGLRLIYFSYDVKMKEKGDIPEGYSVSREKKERFSLILESASTNQTSMYLCASSLLGDNQPQHFGDGTRLSIL.

V is TRBV19 and J is TRBJ1-5, with D possibly matching TRBD1 (6 bases). CDR3 length: 16 residues. Trimming removed 5 bases from V and 1 base from J, with 15 bases in between. Germline V gene lookup returns CDR1 LNHDA and CDR2 SQIVND (reference sequence). The CDR3 bases are TGTGCCAGTAGTCCGGTCCCAGGGGCGAGCAATCAGCCCCAGCATTTT. As protein: CASSPVPGASNQPQHF.

The CDR3 region is CASSRAASQETQYF. CDR3 sequence (DNA): TGTGCCAGCAGCCGGGCTGCTAGCCAAGAGACCCAGTACTTC. The rearrangement uses TRBV5-4 and TRBJ2-5; D unresolved. The germline gives CDR1 SGHNT, CDR2 YYREEE (reference sequence). The CDR3 length is 14 residues. V shed 4 bases and J shed 1 base, with 11 bases lying between them.

The rearrangement uses TRBV28 and TRBJ2-5; unclear D gene. The CDR3 extends over 15 amino acids. In germline, CDR1 is MDHEN, CDR2 SYDVKM. Trimming left V 3 bases short and J 1 base short, with 12 bases between. CDR3 sequence reads: CASSFNGGIQETQYF. CDR3 nucleotides: TGTGCCAGCAGTTTTAACGGTGGTATCCAAGAGACCCAGTACTTC.

The chain combines TRBV11-3 with TRBJ1-1; possible D gene TRBD1, 5 bases. V shed 1 base and J shed 4 bases, with 13 bases lying between them. Germline CDR1 and CDR2: SGHNT and YENEEA. CDR3 length: 15 amino acids. Here the CDR3 reads CASSLVIGGGTEAFF. In DNA, the CDR3 is TGTGCCAGCAGCTTAGTGATCGGGGGAGGCACTGAAGCTTTCTTT.

The V gene is TRBV4-3, the J gene TRBJ2-7, with 7 bases aligning to TRBD1. With V trimmed by 1 base and J by 2 bases, 2 bases remained unmatched. Germline CDR1 is LGHNA and CDR2 is YSLEER. CDR3 length: 14 amino acids. CDR3 sequence reads: CASSQAQGAYEQYF. In DNA, the CDR3 is TGCGCCAGCAGCCAAGCGCAGGGGGCCTACGAGCAGTACTTC.

V gene TRBV4-3 combines with J gene TRBJ1-2, with 9 positions matching TRBD1. Germline-derived CDR1 and CDR2 are LGHNA and YSLEER. The CDR3 runs 17 residues. J lost 2 bases, V lost 5 bases, and 12 bases had no gene match. The CDR3 loop reads CASSEATGTGINYGYTF. CDR3 in DNA: TGCGCCAGCAGCGAAGCGACCGGGACAGGGATAAACTATGGCTACACCTTC.

The chain recombines TRBV27 with TRBJ2-5, with unresolved D. The tail of the sequence fits TRBJ2-7 better, so the J call may be wrong. Germline loops: CDR1 MNHEY, CDR2 SMNVEV (reference sequence). The CDR3 is 12 amino acids. The DNA for the CDR3 is TGTGCCAGCAGTTTACCCTCCCTCGAGCAGTACTTC. Protein sequence: CASSLPSLEQYF.

This clone was found once. The chain has TRBV5-1 and TRBJ2-7; D remains ambiguous. Germline V gene lookup returns CDR1 SGHRS and CDR2 YFSETQ. CDR3 length: 13 residues. Trimming cost V 1 base and J 3 bases, with 8 bases left between them. CDR3 bases: TGCGCCAGCAGCTTGCGGGTTAACTACGAGCAGTACTTC. Protein product: CASSLRVNYEQYF. Combining the CDR3 with reference TRBV5-1 and TRBJ2-7 gives the whole variable domain KAGVTQTPRYLIKTRGQQVTLSCSPISGHRSVSWYQQTPGQGLQFLFEYFSETQRNKGNFPGRFSGRQFSNSRSEMNVSTLELGDSALYLCASSLRVNYEQYFGPGTRLTVT.

The chain combines TRBV5-4 with TRBJ1-2; TRBD1 is a possible D gene (5 bases). Trimming took off 5 bases at V and 0 bases at J, with 14 bases between the two ends. Germline CDR1 SGHNT, CDR2 YYREEE (reference sequence). This CDR3 comprises 15 residues. CDR3 protein: CASRLQGGANYGYTF. CDR3 DNA sequence: TGTGCCAGCAGACTCCAGGGAGGAGCTAACTATGGCTACACCTTC.

The rearrangement joins TRBV28 to TRBJ1-5, with 7 bases lining up with TRBD1. Trimming cost V 2 bases and J 5 bases; bases outside gene matches: 6. This CDR3 region has 15 residues. The germline CDR1 and CDR2 sequences are MDHEN and SYDVKM. For the CDR3, the DNA is TGTGCCAGCAGTTTACAAGGACAGGCGTATCAGCCCCAGCATTTT. It yields the protein CASSLQGQAYQPQHF. The full variable domain, with the rest looked up from reference TRBV28 and TRBJ1-5, is DVKVTQSSRYLVKRTGEKVFLECVQDMDHENMFWYRQDPGLGLRLIYFSYDVKMKEKGDIPEGYSVSREKKERFSLILESASTNQTSMYLCASSLQGQAYQPQHFGDGTRLSIL.

The gene calls are TRBV5-1 and TRBJ1-5; the D gene is possibly TRBD1 (6 bases). V was pared by 0 bases and J by 4 bases, with 11 bases between. Germline V lookup: CDR1 SGHRS, CDR2 YFSETQ. The CDR3 has 15 residues. The CDR3 DNA follows: TGCGCCAGCAGCTTGGGTGGACAGTCTAATCAGCCCCAGCATTTT. Protein sequence: CASSLGGQSNQPQHF.

The chain is built from TRBV9 and TRBJ2-1; 8 bases align to TRBD1. This CDR3 region has 16 residues. Looked up from germline, CDR1 is SGDLS and CDR2 is YYNGEE. V gave up 3 bases and J gave up 4 bases; unmatched junction bases: 9. The CDR3 sequence is CASSGGTDRAYNEQFF. The CDR3 DNA reads as TGTGCCAGCAGCGGCGGCACGGACAGGGCTTACAATGAGCAGTTCTTC.

The chain has TRBV25-1 and TRBJ1-1; tentative D call: TRBD1 (6 bases). Germline CDR1 and CDR2: MGHDK and SYGVNS. The CDR3 is made up of 14 amino acids. V gave up 8 bases and J gave up 0 bases, with 13 bases separating them. The chain's CDR3 is CASGHGGLNTEAFF. The CDR3 nucleotides read TGTGCCAGCGGCCATGGGGGCCTGAACACTGAAGCTTTCTTT.

The V call is TRBV9, the J call TRBJ2-2; tentatively, D is TRBD2 (6 bases). Germline values: CDR1 SGDLS, CDR2 YYNGEE. The CDR3 sequence is 17 residues long. V lost 4 bases and J 1 base, leaving 17 bases between the germline ends. CDR3 residues: CASSPLGGTENTGELFF. The CDR3, as DNA: TGTGCCAGCAGCCCACTCGGAGGGACTGAGAACACCGGGGAGCTGTTTTTT.

The chain's CDR3 is CASSQEILGVAGQGEKLFF. In DNA, the CDR3 is TGTGCCAGCAGCCAAGAGATCCTGGGAGTCGCTGGACAGGGTGAAAAACTGTTTTTT. This chain joins TRBV4-2 and TRBJ1-4, with 8 bases lining up with TRBD1. The germline gives CDR1 LGHNA, CDR2 YNFKEQ. Trimming removed 0 bases from V and 7 bases from J; junction bases left unmatched: 16. CDR3 length: 19 residues.

The chain recombines TRBV7-2 with TRBJ2-1, with TRBD2 as a possible D gene (6 bases). V dropped 0 bases and J dropped 6 bases, with 21 bases sitting between them. The CDR3 is 18 residues long. Germline values: CDR1 SGHTA, CDR2 FQGNSA. For the CDR3, the DNA is TGTGCCAGCAGCTTAGCTATTAGCGGTTCCTCCGGGTCCAATGAGCAGTTCTTC. Residues: CASSLAISGSSGSNEQFF.

V gene TRBV30 combines with J gene TRBJ1-6; D is possibly TRBD1 (5 bases). From germline, CDR1 is GTSNPN and CDR2 SVGIG (reference sequence). The CDR3 sequence is 13 residues long. V lost 1 base, J lost 6 bases, and 7 bases lay in between. For the CDR3, the DNA is TGTGCCTGGAGTGGGGGGACTAATTCACCCCTCCACTTT. Translated, it gives CAWSGGTNSPLHF. The full variable domain, completed using reference TRBV30 and TRBJ1-6, is SQTIHQWPATLVQPVGSPLSLECTVEGTSNPNLYWYRQAAGRGLQLLFYSVGIGQISSEVPQNLSASRPQDRQFILSSKKLLLSDSGFYLCAWSGGTNSPLHFGNGTRLTVT.

The V gene is TRBV4-2, the J gene TRBJ1-1; 7 nucleotides line up with TRBD1. Per the germline V gene, CDR1 is LGHNA and CDR2 is YNFKEQ. J lost 0 bases, V lost 3 bases, and 4 bases had no gene match. The CDR3 contains 15 residues. The CDR3 reads CASSQEQGLNTEAFF. The CDR3 coding sequence is TGTGCCAGCAGCCAGGAACAGGGGCTGAACACTGAAGCTTTCTTT.

In this sample, this clone turned up once. The CDR3 sequence is CASSPPPGGYVYGYTF. CDR3 coding DNA: TGTGCCAGCAGCCCCCCCCCAGGGGGCTATGTCTATGGCTACACCTTC. The V gene is TRBV4-2, the J gene TRBJ1-2, with 8 bases aligning to TRBD1. The CDR3 is 16 residues long. CDR1 is LGHNA, CDR2 YNFKEQ, per germline. V shed 4 bases, J shed 4 bases, and the junction held 11 bases outside the gene matches.

The gene calls are TRBV28 and TRBJ2-1, with 7 nucleotides matching TRBD1. The V gene's germline CDR1 is MDHEN and CDR2 SYDVKM. The CDR3 runs 19 residues. The junction had 21 bases not matched to a gene; V was cut back by 2 bases and J by 8 bases. The CDR3 loop is CASSLPGGVVAGSAHEQFF. The CDR3 nucleotides read TGTGCCAGCAGTTTACCAGGGGGTGTTGTGGCAGGGAGTGCCCATGAGCAGTTCTTC.

The V call is TRBV7-9, the J call TRBJ2-4; D gene ambiguous. The CDR3 covers 15 residues. Trimming took off 5 bases at V and 8 bases at J, with 19 bases between the two ends. Germline V gene lookup returns CDR1 SEHNR and CDR2 FQNEAQ (reference sequence). CDR3 nucleotide sequence: TGTGCCAGCAGCACGTCCGGGCTCCCTGTGGACATTCAGTACTTC. Translating gives CASSTSGLPVDIQYF.

The chain employs TRBV19 and TRBJ2-7; 8 bases match TRBD2. Germline CDR1 reads LNHDA; CDR2 reads SQIVND (reference sequence). The CDR3 is made up of 13 amino acids. V was pared by 4 bases and J by 4 bases, with 3 bases of the junction left unmatched. The CDR3 sequence: CASSRGLEYEQYF. The DNA of the CDR3 is TGTGCCAGTAGTAGGGGACTAGAGTACGAGCAGTACTTC. Looking up the rest from reference TRBV19 and TRBJ2-7 gives the full variable domain: DGGITQSPKYLFRKEGQNVTLSCEQNLNHDAMYWYRQDPGQGLRLIYYSQIVNDFQKGDIAEGYSVSREKKESFPLTVTSAQKNPTAFYLCASSRGLEYEQYFGPGTRLTVT.

The chain uses TRBV30 and TRBJ1-4, with a tentative D call TRBD1 (5 bases). The V gene lost 3 bases and the J gene lost 8 bases, with 19 bases spanning the gap. Germline V gene sequence: CDR1 GTSNPN, CDR2 SVGIG (reference sequence). This CDR3 region has 15 residues. CDR3 residues: CAWSHFRGEGEKLFF. CDR3 in DNA: TGTGCCTGGAGCCATTTCCGTGGGGAGGGGGAAAAACTGTTTTTT. Using reference TRBV30 and TRBJ1-4 for the parts outside the CDR3, the full variable domain is SQTIHQWPATLVQPVGSPLSLECTVEGTSNPNLYWYRQAAGRGLQLLFYSVGIGQISSEVPQNLSASRPQDRQFILSSKKLLLSDSGFYLCAWSHFRGEGEKLFFGSGTQLSVL.